The clone carrying this T cell receptor (beta chain) was seen only a few times. Its target is unknown. J was trimmed by 4 bases and V by 5 bases; bases with no gene match: 5. Per the germline V gene, CDR1 is SGHAT and CDR2 is FQNNGV. This CDR3 has 14 amino acids. TCRdb re-called the 5' RACE reads through MiXCR, storing one row per CDR3 protein. Of some 260,000 distinct CDR3 sequences in the sample, roughly 15% were seen once. The record originates from a study of T-cell memory formation after mild COVID-19. Study results and caveats: Whereas later expanders leaned CD4+, clones contracting day 15 to 85 showed a balanced CD4/CD8 makeup.

The J gene is TRBJ2-1, the V gene TRBV11-2; 7 bases are shared with TRBD1. The TCR was taken from a man between 18 and 29 years old who had mild COVID-19 (a few samples of this study predate the infection). Cell type and time point are not known. The sample was PBMCs or a T cell subset sorted from them (not recorded which). The CDR3 coding sequence is TGTGCCAGCAGCCTGGGACAGAAATACAATGAGCAGTTCTTC. It is translated as CASSLGQKYNEQFF.